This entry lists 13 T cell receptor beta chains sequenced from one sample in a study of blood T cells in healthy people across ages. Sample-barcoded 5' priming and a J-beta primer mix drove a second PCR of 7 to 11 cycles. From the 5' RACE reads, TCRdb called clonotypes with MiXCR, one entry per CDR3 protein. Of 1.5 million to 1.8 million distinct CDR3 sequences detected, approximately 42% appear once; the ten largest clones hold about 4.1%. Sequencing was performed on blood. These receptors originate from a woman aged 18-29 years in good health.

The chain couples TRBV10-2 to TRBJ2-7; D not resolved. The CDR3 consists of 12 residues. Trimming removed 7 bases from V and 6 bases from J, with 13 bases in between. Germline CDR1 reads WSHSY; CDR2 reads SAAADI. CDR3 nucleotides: TGCGCCAGCACCTTAGTTATGTCCGAGCAGTACTTC. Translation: CASTLVMSEQYF.

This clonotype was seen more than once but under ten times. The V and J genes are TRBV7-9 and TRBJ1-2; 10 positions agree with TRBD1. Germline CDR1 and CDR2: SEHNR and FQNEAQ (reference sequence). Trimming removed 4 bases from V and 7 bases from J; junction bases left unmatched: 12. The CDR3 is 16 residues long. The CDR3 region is CASSSTPGTGVSGYTF. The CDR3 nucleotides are TGTGCCAGCAGCTCGACACCCGGGACAGGGGTTTCTGGCTACACCTTC. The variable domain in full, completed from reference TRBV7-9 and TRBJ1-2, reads DTGVSQNPRHKITKRGQNVTFRCDPISEHNRLYWYRQTLGQGPEFLTYFQNEAQLEKSRLLSDRFSAERPKGSFSTLEIQRTEQGDSAMYLCASSSTPGTGVSGYTFGSGTRLTVV.

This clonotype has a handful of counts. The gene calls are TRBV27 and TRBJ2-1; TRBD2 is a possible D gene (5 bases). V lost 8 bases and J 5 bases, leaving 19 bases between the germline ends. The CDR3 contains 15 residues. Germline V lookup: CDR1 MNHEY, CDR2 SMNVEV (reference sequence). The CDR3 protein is CASWPERAVNNEQFF. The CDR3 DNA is TGTGCCAGCTGGCCGGAGCGAGCGGTTAACAATGAGCAGTTCTTC.

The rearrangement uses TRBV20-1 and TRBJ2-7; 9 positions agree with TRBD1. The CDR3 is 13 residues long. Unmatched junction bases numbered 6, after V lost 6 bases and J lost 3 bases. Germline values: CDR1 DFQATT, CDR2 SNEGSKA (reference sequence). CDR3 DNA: TGCAGTGCCCCCGGGACAGGGTTCTACGAGCAGTACTTC. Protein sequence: CSAPGTGFYEQYF.

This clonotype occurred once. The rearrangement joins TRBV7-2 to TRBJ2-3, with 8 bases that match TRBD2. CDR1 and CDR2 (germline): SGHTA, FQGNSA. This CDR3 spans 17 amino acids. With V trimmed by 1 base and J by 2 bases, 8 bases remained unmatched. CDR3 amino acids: CASSLGPAGALTDTQYF. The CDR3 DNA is TGTGCCAGCAGCTTAGGTCCAGCGGGGGCCCTCACAGATACGCAGTATTTT.

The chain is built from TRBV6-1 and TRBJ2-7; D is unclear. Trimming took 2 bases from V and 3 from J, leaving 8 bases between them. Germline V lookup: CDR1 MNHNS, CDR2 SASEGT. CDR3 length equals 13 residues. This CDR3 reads CASSESPDYEQYF. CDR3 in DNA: TGTGCCAGCAGTGAAAGCCCTGACTACGAGCAGTACTTC.

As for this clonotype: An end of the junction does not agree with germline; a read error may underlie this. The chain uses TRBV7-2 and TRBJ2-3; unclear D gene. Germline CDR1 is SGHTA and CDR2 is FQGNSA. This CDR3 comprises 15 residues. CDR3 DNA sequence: TGTGCCAGCAGCTTAATATCTGATTTCACAGATGCGCAGTATTTT. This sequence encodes CASSLISDFTDAQYF.

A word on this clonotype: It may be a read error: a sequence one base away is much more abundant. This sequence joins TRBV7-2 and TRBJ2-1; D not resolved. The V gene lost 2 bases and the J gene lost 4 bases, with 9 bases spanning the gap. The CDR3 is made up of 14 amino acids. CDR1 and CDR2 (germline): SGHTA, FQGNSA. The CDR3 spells CASSLYPGYNEQFF. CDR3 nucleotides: TGTGCCAGCAGCTTATACCCGGGTTACAATGAGCAGTTCTTC. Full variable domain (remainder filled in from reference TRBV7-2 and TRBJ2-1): GAGVSQSPSNKVTEKGKDVELRCDPISGHTALYWYRQSLGQGLEFLIYFQGNSAPDKSGLPSDRFSAERTGGSVSTLTIQRTQQEDSAVYLCASSLYPGYNEQFFGPGTRLTVL.

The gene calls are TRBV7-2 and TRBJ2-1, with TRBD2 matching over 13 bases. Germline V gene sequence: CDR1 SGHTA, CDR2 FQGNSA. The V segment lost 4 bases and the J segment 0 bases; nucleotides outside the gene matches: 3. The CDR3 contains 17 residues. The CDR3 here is CASSWTSGGLSYNEQFF. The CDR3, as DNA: TGTGCCAGCAGCTGGACTAGCGGGGGCCTCTCCTACAATGAGCAGTTCTTC.

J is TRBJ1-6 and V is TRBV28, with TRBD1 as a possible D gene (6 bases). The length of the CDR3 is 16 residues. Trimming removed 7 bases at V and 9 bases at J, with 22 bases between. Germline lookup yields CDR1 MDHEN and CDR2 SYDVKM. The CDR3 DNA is TGTGCCAGCACTCTCCCCTGGGGAGGGGGAGGTTCACCCCTCCACTTT. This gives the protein CASTLPWGGGGSPLHF.

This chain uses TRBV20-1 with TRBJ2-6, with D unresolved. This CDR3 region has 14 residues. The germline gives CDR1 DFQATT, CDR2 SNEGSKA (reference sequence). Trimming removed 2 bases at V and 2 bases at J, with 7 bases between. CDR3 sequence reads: CSARYAAGANVLTF. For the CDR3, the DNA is TGCAGTGCTAGATATGCTGCTGGGGCCAACGTCCTGACTTTC.

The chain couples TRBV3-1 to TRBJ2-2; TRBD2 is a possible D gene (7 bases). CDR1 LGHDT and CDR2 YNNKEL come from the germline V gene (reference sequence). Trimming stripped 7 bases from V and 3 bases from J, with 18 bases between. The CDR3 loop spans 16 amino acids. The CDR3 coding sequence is TGTGCCAGCACAAAAGGGAGGGGGACCCACACCGGGGAGCTGTTTTTT. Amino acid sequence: CASTKGRGTHTGELFF.

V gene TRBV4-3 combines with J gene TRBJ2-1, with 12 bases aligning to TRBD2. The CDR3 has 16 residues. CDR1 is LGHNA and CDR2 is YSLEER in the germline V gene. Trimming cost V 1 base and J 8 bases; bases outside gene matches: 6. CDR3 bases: TGCGCCAGCAGCCAAGTTCCTAGCGGGAGGGCCTATGAGCAGTTCTTC. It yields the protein CASSQVPSGRAYEQFF.